The rows below give T cell receptor beta chains drawn from one sample of a study of CXCR3-negative and CXCR3-positive naive CD8 T cells. From the 5' RACE reads, TCRdb lists one entry per CDR3 protein and no DNA. In all, the sample yields 120,000 or so distinct CDR3 sequences. The sequencing sample was made of naive CXCR3+ CD8+ T cells from blood. Receptors were obtained from a human donor in good health. Some clones in this sample may be carry-over from other donors' samples. The CDR3 runs from the conserved cysteine through the conserved F or W. Each record gives: V gene, J gene, CDR3 protein.

>TRBV19|TRBJ2-1
CASSPQTEPYYNEQFF
>TRBV7-6|TRBJ2-3
CASSFPRGGRSRTDTQYF
>TRBV29-1|TRBJ2-3
CSVESKEREGPDTQYF
>TRBV29-1|TRBJ2-1
CSVADRDFTSYNEQFF
>TRBV29-1|TRBJ2-1
CSVEEVREGLSYNEQFF
>TRBV13|TRBJ1-6
CASSLRGPDSPLHF
>TRBV12-1|TRBJ2-1
CASSLRTRRSSYNEQFF
>TRBV9|TRBJ2-3
CASSVRLAADTQYF
>TRBV4-3|TRBJ2-5
CASSQDGTRVETQYF
>TRBV7-6|TRBJ2-7
CASSRSPSYEQYF
>TRBV21-1|TRBJ2-3
CASSFEQDEGAFGSTDTQYF
>TRBV29-1|TRBJ2-7
CSVEDSRDYEQYF
>TRBV29-1|TRBJ1-2
CSVEALDYGYTF
>TRBV7-6|TRBJ2-2
CASSLGAENTGELFF
>TRBV5-1|TRBJ1-1
CASSPDSTGAFF
>TRBV7-9|TRBJ1-5
CASSLYIGQPTPRQHF
>TRBV20-1|TRBJ2-7
CSARVLGGDEQYF
>TRBV29-1|TRBJ2-1
CSVKETGRYNEQFF